This entry lists 20 T cell receptor beta chains sequenced from one sample in a study of post-analysis software for immune sequencing data. These receptors' antigens are unknown. General study findings and limits: In patients, TRBV5-6, TRBV5-1 and TRBV20-1 belonged to roughly five TRBV segments found more frequently than in controls.

Unique molecular identifiers tagged the TCR beta cDNA libraries. TCRdb itself ran the PCR reads through MiXCR, one entry per CDR3 protein. The data show about 500,000 distinct CDR3 sequences, around 40% seen once. The sample comprised blood. Receptors were obtained from a girl between 10 and 17 years old with multiple sclerosis.

Notes on this clonotype: A junction boundary mismatches the germline segment, possibly from a read error. V usage is TRBV20-1 and J usage is TRBJ2-3; 9 bases align to TRBD2. The CDR3 is made up of 15 amino acids. CDR1 DFQATT and CDR2 SNEGSKA come from the germline V gene (reference sequence). The CDR3 region has the DNA TGCAGTGCCAGACGACTAGCGGAGCCCACAGATACGCGGTATTTT. Amino acid sequence: CSARRLAEPTDTRYF.

V and J are TRBV4-1 and TRBJ2-7; D is unclear. The V end was cut by 1 base, the J end by 1 base, with 11 bases between. The CDR3 covers 15 residues. Looked up from germline, CDR1 is MGHRA and CDR2 is YSYEKL. The CDR3 nucleotides read TGCGCCAGCAGCCAAGGGTATAGTCCATCCTACGAGCAGTACTTC. Translating gives CASSQGYSPSYEQYF.

This clonotype was seen more than once but under ten times. V and J are TRBV5-1 and TRBJ2-7, with D unclear. The germline gives CDR1 SGHRS, CDR2 YFSETQ. Trimming left V 5 bases short and J 3 bases short, with 9 bases between. This CDR3 has 12 residues. The CDR3: CASRPDGYEQYF. The CDR3 DNA sequence: TGCGCCAGCAGACCCGACGGCTACGAGCAGTACTTC.

This clonotype was detected a few times. V usage is TRBV3-1 and J usage is TRBJ2-5, with D maybe TRBD2 (5 bases). The J call may be mistaken, given a closer DNA end match to TRBJ2-7. This CDR3 has 13 residues. The germline V gene has CDR1 LGHDT and CDR2 YNNKEL (reference sequence). This CDR3 is CASSHRDPYEQYF. DNA for the CDR3: TGTGCCAGCAGCCACCGGGATCCCTACGAGCAGTACTTC.

The rearrangement uses TRBV29-1 and TRBJ1-2, with D tentatively TRBD1 (5 bases). Trimming took off 5 bases at V and 2 bases at J, with 21 bases between the two ends. Germline CDR1 is SQVTM and CDR2 is ANQGSEA. The CDR3 sequence is 16 residues long. The CDR3 loop reads CSVSPLLIGDNYGYTF. CDR3 DNA: TGCAGCGTTTCCCCTCTTCTAATCGGGGACAACTATGGCTACACCTTC.

The rearrangement joins TRBV6-5 to TRBJ2-2; D is possibly TRBD1 (5 bases). Germline CDR1 and CDR2: MNHEY and SVGAGI. V lost 10 bases and J 0 bases, leaving 12 bases between the germline ends. The CDR3 runs to 14 residues. The CDR3 here is CAISRTPNTGELFF. The CDR3 nucleotides are TGTGCCATCAGCCGGACACCGAACACCGGGGAGCTGTTTTTT.

This clonotype has a handful of counts. The chain links TRBV24-1 to TRBJ2-1, with 7 bases that match TRBD2. The V gene's germline CDR1 is KGHDR and CDR2 SFDVKD. The CDR3 loop spans 15 amino acids. V lost 5 bases, J lost 9 bases, and 12 bases stayed unmatched. Here the CDR3 DNA reads TGTGCCACCAGTGGGACTAGTGGGAGTAAGGGTGAGCAGTTCTTC. It specifies CATSGTSGSKGEQFF.

CDR3 amino acids: CASSFAQAFGPQHF. The DNA of the CDR3 is TGTGCCAGCAGTTTTGCACAGGCCTTTGGGCCCCAGCATTTT. V usage is TRBV12-3 or TRBV12-4 and J usage is TRBJ1-5; D perhaps matches TRBD1 (5 bases). The V gene lost 3 bases and the J gene lost 9 bases, with 15 bases spanning the gap. The CDR3 is 14 amino acids.

This clonotype appeared a single time. The chain combines TRBV5-5 with TRBJ1-5, with D uncertain. The V end lost 1 base, the J end lost 7 bases, and 9 bases lay between the germline ends. CDR3 length: 13 residues. The germline V gene has CDR1 SGHKS and CDR2 YYEKEE (reference sequence). The CDR3 DNA reads as TGTGCCAGCAGCTTGAGGCTGGGCCAGCCCCAGCATTTT. Amino acid sequence: CASSLRLGQPQHF.

The chain joins TRBV24-1 to TRBJ1-2; D is unclear. Trimming took 4 bases from V and 0 from J, leaving 8 bases between them. CDR1 and CDR2 from the germline V gene are KGHDR and SFDVKD. This CDR3 contains 14 residues. DNA for the CDR3: TGTGCCACCAGTGACCATACATCTAACTATGGCTACACCTTC. This encodes CATSDHTSNYGYTF.

The rearrangement uses TRBV20-1 and TRBJ2-1, with D unclear. Germline-derived CDR1 and CDR2 are DFQATT and SNEGSKA (reference sequence). V lost 0 bases to trimming and J lost 0 bases, with 9 bases between them. This CDR3 region has 15 residues. CDR3 bases: TGCAGTGCTAGAGATCGCATCAGCTCCTACAATGAGCAGTTCTTC. This gives the protein CSARDRISSYNEQFF.

CDR3 in DNA: TGTGCCAGCCTTTTACCCGTACTAGCGGGAGGATACAATGAGCAGTTCTTC. It translates to CASLLPVLAGGYNEQFF. This chain links TRBV27 with TRBJ2-1; 12 bases map to TRBD2. Germline loops: CDR1 MNHEY, CDR2 SMNVEV (reference sequence). The junction had 12 bases not matched to a gene; V was cut back by 8 bases and J by 4 bases. The CDR3 runs 17 residues.

Only one count was recorded for this clonotype. The V gene is TRBV4-1, the J gene TRBJ1-2, with 8 bases that match TRBD1. The V gene's germline CDR1 is MGHRA and CDR2 YSYEKL. V trimming: 2 bases; J trimming: 4 bases; junction bases outside the gene matches: 6. This CDR3 comprises 15 residues. The CDR3 sequence: CASSQLPGTGYGYTF. The CDR3 coding sequence is TGCGCCAGCAGCCAACTCCCGGGGACAGGCTATGGCTACACCTTC.

The sample holds one count of this clonotype. The V and J genes are TRBV6-2 or TRBV6-3 and TRBJ1-3, with D unclear. The germline V and J ends were trimmed by 2 bases and 4 bases, with 12 bases remaining between them. Germline-derived CDR1 and CDR2 are MNHEY and SVGEGT. There are 15 residues in the CDR3. The CDR3 DNA follows: TGTGCCAGCAGTTACGGCAGAAATGCGGGAAACACCATATATTTT. It encodes CASSYGRNAGNTIYF.

This clonotype was detected a few times. The chain is built from TRBV28 and TRBJ2-5, with D possibly being TRBD1 or TRBD2 (5 bases each). Germline CDR1 is MDHEN and CDR2 is SYDVKM. The CDR3 is made up of 15 amino acids. The ends were cut back, 4 bases at V and 1 base at J, with 13 bases in the middle. The CDR3, as DNA: TGTGCCAGCAGTTGGGGGACGGGGTCCCAAGAGACCCAGTACTTC. Encoded protein: CASSWGTGSQETQYF.

The table lists this clonotype with a few counts. This chain links TRBV29-1 with TRBJ2-4; D perhaps matches TRBD2 (6 bases). The ends were cut back, 5 bases at V and 13 bases at J, with 24 bases in the middle. The length of the CDR3 is 14 residues. Germline lookup yields CDR1 SQVTM and CDR2 ANQGSEA. The CDR3 sequence is CSVSILVHSGLQYF. DNA for the CDR3: TGCAGCGTTTCAATCTTGGTCCATAGCGGTTTGCAGTACTTC.

V usage is TRBV5-1 and J usage is TRBJ1-1; TRBD1 is a possible D gene (5 bases). The CDR3 is 15 amino acids. V gave up 2 bases and J gave up 0 bases, with 11 bases separating them. CDR1 and CDR2 from the germline V gene are SGHRS and YFSETQ. The CDR3, as DNA: TGCGCCAGCAGCTTTTTTGACAGATTGAACACTGAAGCTTTCTTT. Translated, it gives CASSFFDRLNTEAFF.

CDR3 in DNA: TGTGCCAGCAGTTTCGGCCAGGACGGCACTGAAGCTTTCTTT. The encoded protein is CASSFGQDGTEAFF. V is TRBV6-6 and J is TRBJ1-1; no reliable D call. The CDR3 contains 14 residues. V dropped 4 bases and J dropped 4 bases, with 13 bases sitting between them. Germline loops: CDR1 MNHNY, CDR2 SVGAGI (reference sequence).

This clonotype was found many times. The gene calls are TRBV6-5 and TRBJ2-1; 14 bases are a match to TRBD2. The CDR3 spans 21 residues. Unmatched junction bases numbered 12, after V lost 2 bases and J lost 0 bases. Germline loops: CDR1 MNHEY, CDR2 SVGAGI. The CDR3 region has the DNA TGTGCCAGCAGTTACGTTCCGGGACTAGCGGGAGAGGGATTCTCCTACAATGAGCAGTTCTTC. Its protein is CASSYVPGLAGEGFSYNEQFF.

The V gene is TRBV20-1, the J gene TRBJ1-2, with 8 nucleotides matching TRBD1. Trimming cost V 7 bases and J 5 bases; bases outside gene matches: 18. Germline lookup yields CDR1 DFQATT and CDR2 SNEGSKA (reference sequence). The length of the CDR3 is 16 residues. The CDR3 DNA follows: TGCAGTGTTACAACCGACAGGGGCCTGGGAAATTATGGCTACACCTTC. Translating gives CSVTTDRGLGNYGYTF.